These 8 T cell receptor beta chains came from one sample sequenced in a study of technical replicates of blood from a few donors. Here immunoSEQ multiplex PCR was the method, and the copy in TCRdb shows in-frame clones only, minus some. Of just under 100,000 clones in the sample, approximately 95% were seen once. The material sequenced was T cells isolated from PBMCs. The receptors originated from a human donor in good health.

The chain uses TRBV19 and TRBJ2-3; TRBD2 might be the D (5 bases). Germline values: CDR1 LNHDA, CDR2 SQIVND (reference sequence). Trimming removed 6 bases from V and 0 bases from J, with 13 bases in between. The CDR3 runs to 15 residues. DNA of the CDR3: TGTGCCAGTAGGGATCACGGGGTTAGCACAGATACGCAGTATTTT. It codes for CASRDHGVSTDTQYF.

This chain links TRBV5-1 with TRBJ1-4; 8 bases map to TRBD1. In germline, CDR1 is SGHRS, CDR2 YFSETQ. The length of the CDR3 is 15 residues. V shed 4 bases and J 8 bases; nucleotides not matched to a gene: 10. The CDR3 loop reads CASSPPTGVNEKLFF. The CDR3 coding sequence is TGCGCCAGCAGCCCACCGACAGGGGTGAACGAAAAACTGTTTTTT.

The CDR3 nucleotides are TGTGCCAGCTCACCACCGCGGGGGGAGTACGAGCAGTACTTC. It specifies CASSPPRGEYEQYF. The chain joins TRBV18 to TRBJ2-7, with 8 bases identical to TRBD2. V trimming: 0 bases; J trimming: 4 bases; junction bases outside the gene matches: 2. This CDR3 region has 14 residues. The germline CDR1 and CDR2 sequences are KGHSH and LQKENI. Complete variable domain (other parts from reference TRBV18 and TRBJ2-7): NAGVMQNPRHLVRRRGQEARLRCSPMKGHSHVYWYRQLPEEGLKFMVYLQKENIIDESGMPKERFSAEFPKEGPSILRIQQVVRGDSAAYFCASSPPRGEYEQYFGPGTRLTVT.

This clone occurred once. The gene calls are TRBV11-2 and TRBJ2-1, with TRBD2 matching over 16 bases. CDR1 SGHAT and CDR2 FQNNGV come from the germline V gene. V was pared by 4 bases and J by 7 bases, with 7 bases of the junction left unmatched. The CDR3 contains 17 residues. The CDR3 sequence is CASSSIRGLAGGNEQFF. The CDR3, as DNA: TGTGCCAGCAGCTCGATAAGGGGACTAGCGGGGGGGAATGAGCAGTTCTTC.

V is TRBV5-1 and J is TRBJ2-7, with 9 bases aligning to TRBD2. Losses at the gene ends were 0 bases for V and 0 bases for J; bases not matched to a gene: 4. The CDR3 spans 16 residues. Germline-derived CDR1 and CDR2 are SGHRS and YFSETQ. CDR3 sequence (DNA): TGCGCCAGCAGCTTGGTGAGCGGGAGGTCCTCCTACGAGCAGTACTTC. Protein: CASSLVSGRSSYEQYF.

V and J are TRBV6-5 and TRBJ2-2, with D possibly TRBD2 on 6 matching bases. CDR3 length equals 16 residues. Deletions cut 2 bases from V and 2 bases from J, with 12 bases between. Germline V CDR1 and CDR2: MNHEY, SVGAGI. The CDR3, as DNA: TGTGCCAGCAGTTACGGACGGGAGCCAAACACCGGGGAGCTGTTTTTT. As protein: CASSYGREPNTGELFF.

This sequence joins TRBV19 and TRBJ2-7; perhaps TRBD2 as D (6 bases). CDR3 size: 14 residues. Germline V gene sequence: CDR1 LNHDA, CDR2 SQIVND (reference sequence). V was pared by 8 bases and J by 2 bases, with 16 bases between. The CDR3 sequence is CASRRGPYPYEQYF. For the CDR3, the DNA is TGTGCCAGTCGGAGGGGTCCTTATCCCTACGAGCAGTACTTC.

V usage is TRBV5-1 and J usage is TRBJ2-2, with D perhaps TRBD1 (6 bases). Per the germline V gene, CDR1 is SGHRS and CDR2 is YFSETQ. V was clipped by 4 bases and J by 5 bases, with 12 bases between them. The CDR3 covers 14 residues. The CDR3 loop reads CASSPGHITGELFF. The CDR3 DNA sequence: TGCGCCAGCAGCCCGGGACACATTACCGGGGAGCTGTTTTTT.